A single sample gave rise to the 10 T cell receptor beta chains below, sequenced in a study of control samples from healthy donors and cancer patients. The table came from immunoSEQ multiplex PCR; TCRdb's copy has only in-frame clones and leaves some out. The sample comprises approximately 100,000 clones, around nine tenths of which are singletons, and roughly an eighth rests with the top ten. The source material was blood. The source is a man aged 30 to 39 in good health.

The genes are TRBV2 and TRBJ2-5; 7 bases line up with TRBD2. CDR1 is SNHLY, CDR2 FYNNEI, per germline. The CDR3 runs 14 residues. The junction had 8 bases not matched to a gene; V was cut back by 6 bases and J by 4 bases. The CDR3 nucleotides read TGTGCCAGCAGGACCAGACTAGCTTTAGAGACCCAGTACTTC. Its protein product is CASRTRLALETQYF.

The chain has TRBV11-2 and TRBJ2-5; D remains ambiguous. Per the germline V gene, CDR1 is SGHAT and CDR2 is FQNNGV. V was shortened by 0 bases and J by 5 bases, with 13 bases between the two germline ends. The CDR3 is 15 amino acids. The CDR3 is CASSLDPTVRETQYF. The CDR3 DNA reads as TGTGCCAGCAGCTTAGACCCCACCGTCCGGGAGACCCAGTACTTC.

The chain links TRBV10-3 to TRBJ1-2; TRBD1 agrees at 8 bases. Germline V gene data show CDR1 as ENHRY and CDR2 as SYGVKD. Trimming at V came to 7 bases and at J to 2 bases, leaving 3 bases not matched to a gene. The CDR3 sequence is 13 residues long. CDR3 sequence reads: CAINRQGNYGYTF. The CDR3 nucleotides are TGTGCCATCAATAGACAGGGGAACTATGGCTACACCTTC.

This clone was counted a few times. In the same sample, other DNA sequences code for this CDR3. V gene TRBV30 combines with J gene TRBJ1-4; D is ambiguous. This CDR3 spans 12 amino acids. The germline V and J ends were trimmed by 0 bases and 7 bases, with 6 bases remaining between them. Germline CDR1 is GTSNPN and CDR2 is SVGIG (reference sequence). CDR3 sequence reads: CAWSVQGEKLFF. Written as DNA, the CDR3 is TGTGCCTGGAGTGTACAAGGTGAAAAACTGTTTTTT.

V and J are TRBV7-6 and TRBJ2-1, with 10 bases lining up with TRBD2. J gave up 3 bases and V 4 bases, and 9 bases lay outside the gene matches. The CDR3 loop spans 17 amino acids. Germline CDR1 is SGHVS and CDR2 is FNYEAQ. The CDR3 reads CASSSTRGTSVYNEQFF. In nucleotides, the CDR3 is TGTGCCAGCAGCTCCACTCGTGGGACTAGCGTCTACAATGAGCAGTTCTTC.

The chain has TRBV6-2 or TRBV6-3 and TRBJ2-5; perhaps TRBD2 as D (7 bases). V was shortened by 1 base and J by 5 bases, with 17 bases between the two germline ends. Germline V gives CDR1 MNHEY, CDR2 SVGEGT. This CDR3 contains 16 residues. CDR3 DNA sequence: TGTGCCAGCAGTTACTGGGGGGGGCTACCGTCTGAGACCCAGTACTTC. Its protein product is CASSYWGGLPSETQYF.

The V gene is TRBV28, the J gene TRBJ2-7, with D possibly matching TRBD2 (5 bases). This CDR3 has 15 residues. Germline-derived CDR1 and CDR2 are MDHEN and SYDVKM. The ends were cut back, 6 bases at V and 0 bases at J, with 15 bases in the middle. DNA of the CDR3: TGTGCCAGCAGAAAAGACCGCGGACTCTCCTACGAGCAGTACTTC. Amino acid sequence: CASRKDRGLSYEQYF.

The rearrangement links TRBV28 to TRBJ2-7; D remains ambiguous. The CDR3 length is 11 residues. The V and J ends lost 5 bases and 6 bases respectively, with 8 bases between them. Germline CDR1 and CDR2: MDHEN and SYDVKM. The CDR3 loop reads CASSRPLEQYF. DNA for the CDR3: TGTGCCAGCAGTCGCCCCCTCGAGCAGTACTTC.

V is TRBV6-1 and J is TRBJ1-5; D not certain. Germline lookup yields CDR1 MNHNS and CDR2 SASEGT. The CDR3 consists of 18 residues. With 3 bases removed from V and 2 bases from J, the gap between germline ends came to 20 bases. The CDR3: CASSDKGGRPSRNQPQHF. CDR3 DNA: TGTGCCAGCAGTGACAAGGGCGGGCGCCCGTCGCGCAATCAGCCCCAGCATTTT.

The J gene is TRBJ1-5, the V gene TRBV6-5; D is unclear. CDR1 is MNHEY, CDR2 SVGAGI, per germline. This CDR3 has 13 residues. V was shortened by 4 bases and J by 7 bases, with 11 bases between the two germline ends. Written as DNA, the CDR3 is TGTGCCAGCAGTTGGAGCTGGGGACAGCCCCAGCATTTT. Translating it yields CASSWSWGQPQHF.